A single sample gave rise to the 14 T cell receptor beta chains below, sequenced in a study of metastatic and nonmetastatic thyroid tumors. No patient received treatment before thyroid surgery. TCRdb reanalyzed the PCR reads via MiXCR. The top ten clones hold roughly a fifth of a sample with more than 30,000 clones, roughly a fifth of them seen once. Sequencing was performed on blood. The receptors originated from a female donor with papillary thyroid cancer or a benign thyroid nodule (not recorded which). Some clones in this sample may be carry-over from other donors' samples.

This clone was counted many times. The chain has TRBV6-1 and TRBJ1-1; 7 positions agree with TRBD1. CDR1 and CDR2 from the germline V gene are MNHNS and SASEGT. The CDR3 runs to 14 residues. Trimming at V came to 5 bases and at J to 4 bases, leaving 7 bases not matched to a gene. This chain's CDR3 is CASSSTGVSTEAFF. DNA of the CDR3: TGTGCCAGCAGTTCTACAGGGGTAAGCACTGAAGCTTTCTTT.

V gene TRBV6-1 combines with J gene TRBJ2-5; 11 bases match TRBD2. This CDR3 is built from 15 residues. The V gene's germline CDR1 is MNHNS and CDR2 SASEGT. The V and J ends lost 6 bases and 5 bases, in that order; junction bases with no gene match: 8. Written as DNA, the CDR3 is TGTGCCAGCAGCAATAGCGGGAGGGCCAGGGAGACCCAGTACTTC. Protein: CASSNSGRARETQYF.

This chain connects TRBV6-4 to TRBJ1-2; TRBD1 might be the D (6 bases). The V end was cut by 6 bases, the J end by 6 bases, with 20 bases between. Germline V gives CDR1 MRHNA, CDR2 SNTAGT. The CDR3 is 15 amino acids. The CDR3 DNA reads TGTGCCAGCAGGACTAGCGGGGGGGCCGGGGATGGCTACACCTTC. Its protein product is CASRTSGGAGDGYTF.

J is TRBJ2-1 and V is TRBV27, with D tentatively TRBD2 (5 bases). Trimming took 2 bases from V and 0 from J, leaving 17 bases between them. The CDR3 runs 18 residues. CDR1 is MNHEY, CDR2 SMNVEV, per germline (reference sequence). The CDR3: CASSLHRLEVSSYNEQFF. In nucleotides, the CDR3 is TGTGCCAGCAGTTTACATCGACTGGAGGTGAGCTCCTACAATGAGCAGTTCTTC.

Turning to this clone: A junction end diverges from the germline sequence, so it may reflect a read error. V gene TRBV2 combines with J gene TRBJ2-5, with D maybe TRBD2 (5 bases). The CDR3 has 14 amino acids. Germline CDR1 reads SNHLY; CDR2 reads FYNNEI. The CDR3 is CGSCGSERKETQYF. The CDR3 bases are TGTGGCAGCTGCGGGTCAGAGAGAAAAGAGACCCAGTACTTC.

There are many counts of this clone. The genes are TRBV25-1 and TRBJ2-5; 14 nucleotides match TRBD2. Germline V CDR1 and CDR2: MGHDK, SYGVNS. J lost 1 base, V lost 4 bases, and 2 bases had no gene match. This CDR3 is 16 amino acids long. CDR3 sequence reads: CASSAGTSGGQETQYF. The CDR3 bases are TGTGCCAGCAGTGCGGGGACTAGCGGGGGCCAAGAGACCCAGTACTTC.

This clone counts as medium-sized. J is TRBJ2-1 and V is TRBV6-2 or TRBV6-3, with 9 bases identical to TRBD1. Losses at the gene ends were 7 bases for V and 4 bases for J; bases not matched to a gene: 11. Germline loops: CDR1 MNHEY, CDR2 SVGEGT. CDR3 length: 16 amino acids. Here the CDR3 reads CASTGLGTGIYNEQFF. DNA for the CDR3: TGTGCCAGCACCGGTCTCGGGACAGGGATATACAATGAGCAGTTCTTC.

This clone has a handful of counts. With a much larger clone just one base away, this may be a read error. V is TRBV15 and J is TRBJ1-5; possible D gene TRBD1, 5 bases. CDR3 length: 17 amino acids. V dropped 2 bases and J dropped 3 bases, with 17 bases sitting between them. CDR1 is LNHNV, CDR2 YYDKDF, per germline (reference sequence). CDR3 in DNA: TGTGCCACCAGCAGAACCCCGGGACGGGGGTTCAATCAGCCCCAGCATTTT. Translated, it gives CATSRTPGRGFNQPQHF.

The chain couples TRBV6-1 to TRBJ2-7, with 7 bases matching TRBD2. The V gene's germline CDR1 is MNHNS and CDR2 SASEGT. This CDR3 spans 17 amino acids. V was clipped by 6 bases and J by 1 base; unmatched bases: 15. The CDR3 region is CASRVWGVGRGSYEQYF. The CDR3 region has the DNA TGTGCCAGCAGAGTTTGGGGCGTTGGGCGGGGGTCCTACGAGCAGTACTTC.

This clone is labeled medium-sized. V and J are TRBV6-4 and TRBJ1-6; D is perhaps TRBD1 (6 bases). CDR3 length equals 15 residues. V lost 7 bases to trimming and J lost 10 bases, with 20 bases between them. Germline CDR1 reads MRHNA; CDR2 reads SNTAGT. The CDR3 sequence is CASTRYRTAESPLHF. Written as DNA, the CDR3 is TGTGCCAGCACCCGATACAGGACAGCGGAGTCACCCCTCCACTTT.

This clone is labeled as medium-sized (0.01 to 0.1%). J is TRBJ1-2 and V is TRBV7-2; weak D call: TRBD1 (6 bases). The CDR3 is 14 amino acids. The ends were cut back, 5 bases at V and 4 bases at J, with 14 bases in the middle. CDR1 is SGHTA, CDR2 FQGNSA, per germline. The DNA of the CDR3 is TGTGCCAGCAGCCAGGGCCAGGGGCGCTATGGCTACACCTTC. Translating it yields CASSQGQGRYGYTF.

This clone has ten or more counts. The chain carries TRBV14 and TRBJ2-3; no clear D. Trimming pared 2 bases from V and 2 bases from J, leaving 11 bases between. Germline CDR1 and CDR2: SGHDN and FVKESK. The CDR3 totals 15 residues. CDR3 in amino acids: CASSQQFRYTDTQYF. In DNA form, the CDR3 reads TGTGCCAGCAGCCAACAGTTCAGATACACAGATACGCAGTATTTT.

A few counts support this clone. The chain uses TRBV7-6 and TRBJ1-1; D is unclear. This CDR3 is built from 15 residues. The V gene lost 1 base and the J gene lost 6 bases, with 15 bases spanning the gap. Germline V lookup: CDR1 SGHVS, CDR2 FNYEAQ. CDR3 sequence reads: CASSLGQRFNSEAFF. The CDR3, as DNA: TGTGCCAGCAGCTTAGGGCAGAGGTTCAACTCTGAAGCTTTCTTT.

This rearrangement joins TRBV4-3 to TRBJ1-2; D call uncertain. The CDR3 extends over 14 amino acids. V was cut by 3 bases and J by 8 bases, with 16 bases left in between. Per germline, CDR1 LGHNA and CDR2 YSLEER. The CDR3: CASSQQVSSSGYTF. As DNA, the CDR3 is TGCGCCAGCAGCCAGCAGGTTTCCTCGAGCGGCTACACCTTC.